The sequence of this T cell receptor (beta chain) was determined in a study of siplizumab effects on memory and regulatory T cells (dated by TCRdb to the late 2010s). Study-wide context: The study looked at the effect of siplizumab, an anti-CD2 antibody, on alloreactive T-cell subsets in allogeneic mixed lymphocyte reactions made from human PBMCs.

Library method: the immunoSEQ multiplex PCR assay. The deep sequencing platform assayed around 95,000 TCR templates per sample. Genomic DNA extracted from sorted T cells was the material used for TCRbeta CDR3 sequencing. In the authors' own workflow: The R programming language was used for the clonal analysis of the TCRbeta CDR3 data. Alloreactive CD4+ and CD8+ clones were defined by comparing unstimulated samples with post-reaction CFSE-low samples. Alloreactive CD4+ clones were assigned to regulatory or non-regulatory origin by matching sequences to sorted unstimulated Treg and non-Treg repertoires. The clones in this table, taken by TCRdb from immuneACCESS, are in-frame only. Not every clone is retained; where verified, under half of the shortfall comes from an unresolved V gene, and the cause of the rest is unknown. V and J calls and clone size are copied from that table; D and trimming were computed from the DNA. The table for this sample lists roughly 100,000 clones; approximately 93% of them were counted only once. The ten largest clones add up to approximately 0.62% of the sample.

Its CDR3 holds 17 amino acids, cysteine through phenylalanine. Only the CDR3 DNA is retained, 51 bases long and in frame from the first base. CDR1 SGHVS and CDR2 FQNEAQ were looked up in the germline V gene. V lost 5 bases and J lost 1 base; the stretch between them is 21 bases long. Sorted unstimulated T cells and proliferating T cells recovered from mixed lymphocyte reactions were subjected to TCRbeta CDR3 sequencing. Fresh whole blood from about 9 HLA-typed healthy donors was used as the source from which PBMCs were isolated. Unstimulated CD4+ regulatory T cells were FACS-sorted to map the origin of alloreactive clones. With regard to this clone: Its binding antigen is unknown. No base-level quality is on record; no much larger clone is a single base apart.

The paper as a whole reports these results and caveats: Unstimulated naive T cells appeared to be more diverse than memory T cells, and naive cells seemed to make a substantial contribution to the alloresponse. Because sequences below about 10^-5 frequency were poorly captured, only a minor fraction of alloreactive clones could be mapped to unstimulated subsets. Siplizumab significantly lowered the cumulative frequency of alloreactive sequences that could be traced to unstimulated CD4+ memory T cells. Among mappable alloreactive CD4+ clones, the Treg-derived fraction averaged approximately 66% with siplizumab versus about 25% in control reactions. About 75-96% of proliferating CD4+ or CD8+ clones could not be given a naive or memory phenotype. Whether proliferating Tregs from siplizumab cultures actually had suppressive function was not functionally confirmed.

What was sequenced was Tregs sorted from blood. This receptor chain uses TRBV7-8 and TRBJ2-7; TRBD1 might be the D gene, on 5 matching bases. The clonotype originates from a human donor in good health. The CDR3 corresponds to CASSPTRIRQSSYEQYF. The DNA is TGTGCCAGCAGCCCTACCCGGATAAGACAGTCTTCCTACGAGCAGTACTTC.